The 9 T cell receptor beta chains reported below all come from one sample, sequenced in a study of blood T cells in healthy people across ages. A J-beta primer mix and a sample-barcoded 5' primer were used in a second PCR of about 7 to 12 cycles. From the 5' RACE reads, TCRdb called clonotypes with MiXCR, one entry per CDR3 protein. The sample contains some 1,000,000 distinct CDR3 sequences, roughly a quarter of which appear only once. These same records also appear under a second study, on T cells of mothers and their children.

The sequenced sample consisted of blood. The origin of the receptors is a girl aged 2 to 10 in good health.

The sample holds a few counts of this clonotype. This chain joins TRBV9 and TRBJ2-3; 10 bases are shared with TRBD2. Germline loops: CDR1 SGDLS, CDR2 YYNGEE. V lost 4 bases and J lost 5; bases outside the gene matches: 13. The CDR3 covers 17 residues. The CDR3 region is CASSSQTAGGPLDTQYF. CDR3 sequence (DNA): TGTGCCAGCAGCTCCCAAACAGCGGGAGGGCCACTAGATACGCAGTATTTT.

The CDR3 reads CASSSPYGGTSGRAGEQFF. In DNA form, the CDR3 reads TGTGCCAGCAGTTCTCCATATGGGGGGACTAGCGGGAGGGCGGGTGAGCAGTTCTTC. The V call is TRBV12-3 or TRBV12-4, the J call TRBJ2-1; TRBD2 aligns across 16 bases. The CDR3 has 19 amino acids. Germline trimming cut 4 bases from V and 9 bases from J; bases unmatched to any gene: 15.

The rearrangement joins TRBV5-1 to TRBJ1-1; D possibly corresponds to TRBD1 (6 bases). CDR1 and CDR2 from the germline V gene are SGHRS and YFSETQ. V lost 4 bases, J lost 3 bases, and 19 bases lay in between. The CDR3 runs to 16 residues. Here the CDR3 DNA reads TGCGCCAGCAGCCTGGGGGCGCGGCAGGGGTACACTGAAGCTTTCTTT. Amino acid sequence: CASSLGARQGYTEAFF.

This clonotype has just a few counts. This chain connects TRBV7-9 to TRBJ1-1, with 9 bases identical to TRBD1. This CDR3 spans 14 amino acids. The V gene's germline CDR1 is SEHNR and CDR2 FQNEAQ (reference sequence). Germline trimming cut 2 bases from V and 5 bases from J; bases unmatched to any gene: 3. The CDR3 DNA sequence: TGTGCCAGCAGCTTAACAGGGGGCTATACTGAAGCTTTCTTT. Its protein is CASSLTGGYTEAFF.

This clonotype was counted a few times. CDR3 in amino acids: CASSLTRLQSGELFF. The CDR3 nucleotides are TGTGCCAGCAGCTTAACCCGACTCCAGTCCGGGGAGCTGTTTTTT. The rearrangement uses TRBV7-3 and TRBJ2-2; D remains ambiguous. Trimming left V 0 bases short and J 6 bases short, with 11 bases between. From germline, CDR1 is SGHTA and CDR2 FQGTGA. This CDR3 comprises 15 residues.

The genes are TRBV20-1 and TRBJ2-4, with a possible D match to TRBD2 (7 bases). V shed 6 bases and J shed 6 bases, with 15 bases lying between them. Germline V gene data show CDR1 as DFQATT and CDR2 as SNEGSKA (reference sequence). The CDR3 runs to 13 residues. CDR3 amino acids: CSAKGGEGNIQYF. The CDR3 DNA reads TGCAGTGCAAAAGGGGGGGAAGGAAACATTCAGTACTTC.

The chain has TRBV29-1 and TRBJ1-1; perhaps TRBD1 as D (6 bases). CDR3 length: 14 amino acids. Trimming left V 7 bases short and J 1 base short, with 16 bases between. Germline loops: CDR1 SQVTM, CDR2 ANQGSEA. CDR3 in amino acids: CSATGFFKNTEAFF. In DNA, the CDR3 is TGCAGCGCAACAGGGTTCTTCAAGAACACTGAAGCTTTCTTT.

The chain carries TRBV7-3 and TRBJ2-5; perhaps TRBD1 as D (6 bases). Judging by the DNA end, TRBJ2-7 fits better; the J call may be wrong. From germline, CDR1 is SGHTA and CDR2 FQGTGA. The CDR3 is 16 amino acids. The CDR3: CASSLGPRGTLYEQYF. The CDR3 nucleotides are TGTGCCAGCAGCTTGGGGCCCAGGGGCACCCTCTACGAGCAGTACTTC.

At least ten counts were recorded for this clonotype. This CDR3 is CSARDGRNEQFF. Written as DNA, the CDR3 is TGCAGTGCTAGAGATGGCAGAAATGAGCAGTTCTTC. This chain links TRBV20-1 with TRBJ2-1; D remains unclear. The CDR3 extends over 12 amino acids. V was trimmed by 0 bases and J by 7 bases, leaving 7 bases between them. Germline assignment: CDR1 DFQATT and CDR2 SNEGSKA (reference sequence).